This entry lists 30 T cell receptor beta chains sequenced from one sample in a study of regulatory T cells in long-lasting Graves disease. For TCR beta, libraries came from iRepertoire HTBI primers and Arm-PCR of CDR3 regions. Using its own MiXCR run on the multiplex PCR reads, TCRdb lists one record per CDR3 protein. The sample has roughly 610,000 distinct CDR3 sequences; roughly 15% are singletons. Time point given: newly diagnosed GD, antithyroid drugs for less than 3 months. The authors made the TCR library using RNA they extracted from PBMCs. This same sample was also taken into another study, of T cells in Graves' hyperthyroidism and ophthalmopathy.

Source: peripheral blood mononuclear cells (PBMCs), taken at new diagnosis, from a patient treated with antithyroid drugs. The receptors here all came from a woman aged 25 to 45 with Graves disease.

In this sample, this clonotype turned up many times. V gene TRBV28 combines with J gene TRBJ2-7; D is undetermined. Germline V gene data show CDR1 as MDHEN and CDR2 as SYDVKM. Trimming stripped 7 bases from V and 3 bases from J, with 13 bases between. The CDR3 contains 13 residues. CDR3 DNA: TGTGCCAGCACCCCGGGCGGAGACTACGAGCAGTACTTC. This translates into CASTPGGDYEQYF.

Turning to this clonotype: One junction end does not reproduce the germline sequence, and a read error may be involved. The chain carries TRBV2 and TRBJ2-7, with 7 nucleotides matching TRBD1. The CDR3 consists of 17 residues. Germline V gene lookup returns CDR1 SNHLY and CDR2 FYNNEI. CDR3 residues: CASSEYRQGEGLNEQCF. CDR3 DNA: TGTGCCAGCAGTGAATATAGACAGGGAGAGGGGTTGAACGAGCAGTGCTTC.

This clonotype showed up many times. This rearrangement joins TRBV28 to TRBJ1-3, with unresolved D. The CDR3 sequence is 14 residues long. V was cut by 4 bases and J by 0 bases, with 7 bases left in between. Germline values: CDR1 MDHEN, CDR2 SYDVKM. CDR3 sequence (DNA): TGTGCCAGCAGTTACAGTGCCTCTGGAAACACCATATATTTT. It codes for CASSYSASGNTIYF.

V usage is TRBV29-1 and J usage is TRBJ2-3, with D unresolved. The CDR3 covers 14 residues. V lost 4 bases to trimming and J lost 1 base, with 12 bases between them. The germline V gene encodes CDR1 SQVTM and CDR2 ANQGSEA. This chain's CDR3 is CSVGSALGTDTQYF. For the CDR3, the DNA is TGCAGCGTTGGTTCAGCCCTAGGCACAGATACGCAGTATTTT.

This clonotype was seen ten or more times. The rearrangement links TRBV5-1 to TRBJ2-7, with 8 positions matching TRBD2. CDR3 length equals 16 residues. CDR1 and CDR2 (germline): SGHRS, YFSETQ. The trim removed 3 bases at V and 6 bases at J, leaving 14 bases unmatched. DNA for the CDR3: TGCGCCAGCAGCTACATTACCGGGACTAGTGAGTCCGAGCAGTACTTC. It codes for CASSYITGTSESEQYF.

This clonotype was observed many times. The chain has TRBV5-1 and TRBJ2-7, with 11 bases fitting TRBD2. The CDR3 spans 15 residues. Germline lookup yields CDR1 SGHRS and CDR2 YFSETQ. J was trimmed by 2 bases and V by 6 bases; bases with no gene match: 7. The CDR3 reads CASKIAGGTAYEQYF. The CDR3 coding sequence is TGCGCCAGCAAAATAGCGGGAGGGACCGCCTACGAGCAGTACTTC.

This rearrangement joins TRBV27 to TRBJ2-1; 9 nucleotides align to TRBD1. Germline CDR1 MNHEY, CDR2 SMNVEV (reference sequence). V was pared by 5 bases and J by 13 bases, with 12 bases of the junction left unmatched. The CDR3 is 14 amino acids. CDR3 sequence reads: CASSGTGSGETQFF. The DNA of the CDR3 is TGTGCCAGCAGTGGGACAGGGTCAGGGGAGACCCAGTTCTTC.

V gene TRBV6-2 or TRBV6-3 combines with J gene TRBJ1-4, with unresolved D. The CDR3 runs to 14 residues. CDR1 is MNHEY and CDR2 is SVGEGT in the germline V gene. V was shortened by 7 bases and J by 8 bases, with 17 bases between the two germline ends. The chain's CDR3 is CASNRGRTLEKLFF. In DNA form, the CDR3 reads TGTGCCAGCAATAGAGGACGGACCTTAGAAAAACTGTTTTTT.

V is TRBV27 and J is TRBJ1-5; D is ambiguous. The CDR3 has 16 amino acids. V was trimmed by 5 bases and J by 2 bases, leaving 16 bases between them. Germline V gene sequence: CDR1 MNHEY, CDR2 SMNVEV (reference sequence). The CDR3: CASSLSPSGGNQPQHF. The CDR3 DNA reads TGTGCCAGCAGTCTGTCCCCCTCGGGAGGCAATCAGCCCCAGCATTTT.

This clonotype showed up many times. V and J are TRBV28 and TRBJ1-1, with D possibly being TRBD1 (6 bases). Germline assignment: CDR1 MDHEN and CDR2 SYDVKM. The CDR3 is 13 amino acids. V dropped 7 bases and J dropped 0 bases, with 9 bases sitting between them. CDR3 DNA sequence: TGTGCCAGCACAGGACAGATGAACACTGAAGCTTTCTTT. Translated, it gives CASTGQMNTEAFF.

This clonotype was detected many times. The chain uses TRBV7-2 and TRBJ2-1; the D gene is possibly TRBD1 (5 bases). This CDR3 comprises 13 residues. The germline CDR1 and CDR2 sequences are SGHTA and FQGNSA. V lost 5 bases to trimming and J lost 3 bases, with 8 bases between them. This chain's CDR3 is CASSHGHYNEQFF. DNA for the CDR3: TGTGCCAGCAGCCACGGACACTACAATGAGCAGTTCTTC.

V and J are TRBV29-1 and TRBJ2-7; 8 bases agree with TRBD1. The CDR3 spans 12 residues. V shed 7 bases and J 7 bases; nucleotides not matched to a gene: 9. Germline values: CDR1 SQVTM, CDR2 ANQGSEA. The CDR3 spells CSAHLGQGEQYF. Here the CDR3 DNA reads TGCAGCGCCCACCTCGGACAGGGTGAGCAGTACTTC.

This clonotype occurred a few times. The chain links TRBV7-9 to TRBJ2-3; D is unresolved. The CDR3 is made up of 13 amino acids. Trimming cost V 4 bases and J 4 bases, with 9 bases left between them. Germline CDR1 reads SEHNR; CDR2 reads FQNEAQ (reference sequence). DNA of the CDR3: TGTGCCAGCAGCTCCGAGCCCCCAGATACGCAGTATTTT. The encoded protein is CASSSEPPDTQYF.

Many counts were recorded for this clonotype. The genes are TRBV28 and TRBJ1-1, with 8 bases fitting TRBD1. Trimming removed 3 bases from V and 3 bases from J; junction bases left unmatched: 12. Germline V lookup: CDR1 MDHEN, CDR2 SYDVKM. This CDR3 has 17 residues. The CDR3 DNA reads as TGTGCCAGCAGTTTGGAGAGGACAGGGTCCGGCTACACTGAAGCTTTCTTT. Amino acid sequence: CASSLERTGSGYTEAFF.

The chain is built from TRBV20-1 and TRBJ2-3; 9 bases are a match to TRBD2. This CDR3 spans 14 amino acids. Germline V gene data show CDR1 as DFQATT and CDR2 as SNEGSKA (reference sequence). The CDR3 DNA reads TGCAGCGTCCCCCCGGCTAGCGGGACGGATACGCAGTATTTT. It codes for CSVPPASGTDTQYF.

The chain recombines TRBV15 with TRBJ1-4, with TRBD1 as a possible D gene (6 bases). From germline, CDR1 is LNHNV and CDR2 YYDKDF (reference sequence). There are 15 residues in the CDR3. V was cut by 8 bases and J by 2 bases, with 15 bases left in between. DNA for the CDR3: TGTGCCACCGGCGGGGGCCTCGCTACTAATGAAAAACTGTTTTTT. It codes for CATGGGLATNEKLFF. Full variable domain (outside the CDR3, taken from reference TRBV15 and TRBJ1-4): DAMVIQNPRYQVTQFGKPVTLSCSQTLNHNVMYWYQQKSSQAPKLLFHYYDKDFNNEADTPDNFQSRRPNTSFCFLDIRSPGLGDTAMYLCATGGGLATNEKLFFGSGTQLSVL.

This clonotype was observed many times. CDR3 nucleotide sequence: TGTGTCCCGTACACAGAAGCGAACACCGGGGAGCTGTTTTTT. Translated: CVPYTEANTGELFF. The chain employs TRBV28 and TRBJ2-2; D gene unclear. The CDR3 has 14 residues. Germline CDR1 reads MDHEN; CDR2 reads SYDVKM.

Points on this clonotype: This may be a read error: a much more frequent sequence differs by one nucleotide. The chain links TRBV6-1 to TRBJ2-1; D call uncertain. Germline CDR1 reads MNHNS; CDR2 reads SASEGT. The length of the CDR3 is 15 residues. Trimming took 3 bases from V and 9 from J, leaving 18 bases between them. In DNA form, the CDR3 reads TGTGCCAGCAGTGACTTTTTGGGTACACACAGTGAGCAGTTCTTC. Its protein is CASSDFLGTHSEQFF.

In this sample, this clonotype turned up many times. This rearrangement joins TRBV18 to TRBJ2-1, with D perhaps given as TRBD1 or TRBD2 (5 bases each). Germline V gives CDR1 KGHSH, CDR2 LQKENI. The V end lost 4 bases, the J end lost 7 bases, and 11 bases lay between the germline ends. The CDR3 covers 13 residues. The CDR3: CASSLIEGNEQFF. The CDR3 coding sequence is TGTGCCAGCTCACTGATTGAGGGGAATGAGCAGTTCTTC.

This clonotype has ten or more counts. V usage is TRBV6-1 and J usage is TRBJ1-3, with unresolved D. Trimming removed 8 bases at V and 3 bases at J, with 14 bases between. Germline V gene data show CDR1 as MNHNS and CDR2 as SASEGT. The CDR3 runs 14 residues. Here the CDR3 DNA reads TGTGCCAGCTCGAAGGGCCTGGGTGGAAACACCATATATTTT. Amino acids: CASSKGLGGNTIYF.

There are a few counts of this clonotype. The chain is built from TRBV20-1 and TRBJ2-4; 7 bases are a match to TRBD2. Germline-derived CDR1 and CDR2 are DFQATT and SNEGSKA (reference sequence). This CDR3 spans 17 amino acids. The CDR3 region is CGASGGQKVGAKNIQYF. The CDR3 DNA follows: TGCGGGGCTAGCGGAGGACAAAAGGTCGGAGCCAAAAACATTCAGTACTTC.

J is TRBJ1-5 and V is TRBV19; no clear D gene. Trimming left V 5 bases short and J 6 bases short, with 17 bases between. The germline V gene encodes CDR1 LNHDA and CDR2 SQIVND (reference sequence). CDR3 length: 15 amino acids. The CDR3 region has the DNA TGTGCCAGTAGTGTCGGCGTGGGCAGTGGTCAGCCCCAGCATTTT. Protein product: CASSVGVGSGQPQHF.

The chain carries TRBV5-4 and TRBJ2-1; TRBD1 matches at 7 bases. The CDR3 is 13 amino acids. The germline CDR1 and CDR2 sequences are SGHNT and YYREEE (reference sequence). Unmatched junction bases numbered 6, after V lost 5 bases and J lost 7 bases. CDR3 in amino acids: CASRITGDNEQFF. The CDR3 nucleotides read TGTGCCAGCAGAATCACAGGGGATAATGAGCAGTTCTTC. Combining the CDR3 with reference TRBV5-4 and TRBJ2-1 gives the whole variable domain ETGVTQSPTHLIKTRGQQVTLRCSSQSGHNTVSWYQQALGQGPQFIFQYYREEENGRGNFPPRFSGLQFPNYSSELNVNALELDDSALYLCASRITGDNEQFFGPGTRLTVL.

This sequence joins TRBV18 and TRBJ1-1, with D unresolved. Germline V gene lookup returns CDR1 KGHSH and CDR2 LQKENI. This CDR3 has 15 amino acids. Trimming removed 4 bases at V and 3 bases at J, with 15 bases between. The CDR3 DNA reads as TGTGCCAGCTCACTTAGGGCAGACCCGTACACTGAAGCTTTCTTT. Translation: CASSLRADPYTEAFF.

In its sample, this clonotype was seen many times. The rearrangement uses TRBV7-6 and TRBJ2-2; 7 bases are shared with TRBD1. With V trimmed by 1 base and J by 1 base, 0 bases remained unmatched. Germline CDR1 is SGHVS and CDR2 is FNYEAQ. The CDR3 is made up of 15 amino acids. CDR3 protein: CASSLGTGNTGELFF. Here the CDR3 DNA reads TGTGCCAGCAGCTTAGGGACAGGGAACACCGGGGAGCTGTTTTTT.

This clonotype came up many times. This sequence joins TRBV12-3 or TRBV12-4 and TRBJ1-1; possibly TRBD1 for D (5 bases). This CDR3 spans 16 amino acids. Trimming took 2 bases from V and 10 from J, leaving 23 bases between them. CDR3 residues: CASSLNGLASGRVAFF. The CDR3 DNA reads TGTGCCAGCAGTTTAAACGGCCTGGCCTCAGGGAGAGTAGCTTTCTTT.

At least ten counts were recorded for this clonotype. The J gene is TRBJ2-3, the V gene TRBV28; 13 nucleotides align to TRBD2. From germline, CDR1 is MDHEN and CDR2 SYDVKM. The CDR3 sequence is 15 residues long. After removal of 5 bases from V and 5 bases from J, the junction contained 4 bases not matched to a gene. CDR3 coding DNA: TGTGCCAGCAGTCGGACTAGCGGGAGCGGAGATACGCAGTATTTT. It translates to CASSRTSGSGDTQYF.

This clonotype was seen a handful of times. This chain's CDR3 is CAWSHGGRFYEQYF. DNA of the CDR3: TGTGCCTGGAGTCATGGCGGGAGGTTCTACGAGCAGTACTTC. The rearrangement uses TRBV30 and TRBJ2-7, with 8 bases that match TRBD2. Looked up from germline, CDR1 is GTSNPN and CDR2 is SVGIG (reference sequence). Trimming removed 2 bases from V and 3 bases from J; junction bases left unmatched: 6. The CDR3 sequence is 14 residues long.

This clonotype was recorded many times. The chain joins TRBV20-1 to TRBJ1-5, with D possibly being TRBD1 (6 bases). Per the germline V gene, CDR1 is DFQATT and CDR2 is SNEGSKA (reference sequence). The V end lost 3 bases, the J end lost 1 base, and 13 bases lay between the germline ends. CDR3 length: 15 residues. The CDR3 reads CSASTSTGSNQPQHF. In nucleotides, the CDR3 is TGCAGTGCTAGTACTTCTACAGGGAGCAATCAGCCCCAGCATTTT.

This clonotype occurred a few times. For the CDR3, the DNA is TGCGCCAGCAGCTATAGCGGAGTCGACGCGAATACGCAGTATTTT. This sequence encodes CASSYSGVDANTQYF. The chain uses TRBV5-1 and TRBJ2-3; the D gene is possibly TRBD2 (6 bases). V was pared by 3 bases and J by 7 bases, with 18 bases between. The CDR3 loop spans 15 amino acids. From germline, CDR1 is SGHRS and CDR2 YFSETQ.